The present T cell receptor (beta chain) was sequenced within a study of T cell repertoires in cytomegalovirus infection. Study overall: HLA-B-restricted CMV epitopes that are well studied were used alongside recently identified HLA-C-restricted ones. Signatures in public TCR beta sequences pointed to both CMV infection and matching HLA type.

A note on this clonotype: Its target is not known.

TCRdb recomputed calls from the reads with MiXCR, one row per CDR3 protein. The profile shows about 830,000 distinct CDR3 sequences, approximately 32% of them singletons. Germline CDR1 and CDR2: DFQATT and SNEGSKA (reference sequence). The length of the CDR3 is 15 residues. V was clipped by 6 bases and J by 3 bases, with 20 bases between them. Overall study results and limits: Clonotypes of TCR beta that were HLA-C-restricted and CMV-specific dominated the ex vivo response.

The clonotype originates from a human donor in good health (CMV status not recorded). Some clones in this sample may be carry-over from other donors' samples. The sample here was cultured CD8+ T cells from PBMCs, taken from culture after CMV antigen stimulation. The chain couples TRBV20-1 to TRBJ1-2; D call uncertain. As DNA, the CDR3 is TGCAGTGCCCTCCCCCCGCAGGATCAGTACTATGGCTACACCTTC. Translation gives CSALPPQDQYYGYTF.